A single sample is the source of the 2 T cell receptor beta chains below, sequenced in a study of blood T cell repertoires in COVID-19. Assay: immunoSEQ multiplex PCR; the TCRdb copy retains only in-frame clones and omits some. This table has around 150,000 clones, about 86% appearing once. Sequencing was done on a sample of peripheral blood. These receptors all come from a man aged 70-80 years with acute or convalescent COVID-19.

A note on this clone: The junction differs from germline at one of its ends, possibly a read error. The chain is built from TRBV5-8 and TRBJ2-3; TRBD2 is a possible D gene (6 bases). Germline CDR1 and CDR2: SGHTS and YDEGEE. The CDR3 extends over 14 amino acids. This CDR3 reads CASTLGGVVDTQYF. CDR3 in DNA: TGTGCCAGCACCTTGGGGGGAGTGGTAGATACGCAGTATTTT.

This clone was counted between two and nine times. The chain recombines TRBV3-1 (or the pseudogene TRBV3-2) with TRBJ1-1; D unresolved. The CDR3 has 16 amino acids. V was shortened by 0 bases and J by 0 bases, with 11 bases between the two germline ends. Germline-derived CDR1 and CDR2 are LGHDT and YNNKEL (reference sequence). The CDR3 sequence is CASSQDREEMNTEAFF. CDR3 sequence (DNA): TGTGCCAGCAGCCAAGATCGGGAGGAGATGAACACTGAAGCTTTCTTT.